This T cell receptor (beta chain) was sequenced in a study of regulatory T cells in long-lasting Graves disease. Study-wide points: Persistent disease was associated with favored TRBV28 usage and with favored use of TRBJ1-2 and TRBJ2-5.

The CDR3 has 12 amino acids. Trimming removed 3 bases from V and 6 bases from J, with 9 bases in between. The germline V gene encodes CDR1 GTSNPN and CDR2 SVGIG (reference sequence). In this sample, this clonotype turned up many times. What it binds is unknown. Noted time point: newly diagnosed GD, antithyroid drugs for less than 3 months. RNA from PBMCs was the source of the TCR library. iRepertoire HTBI primers and Arm-PCR of CDR3 regions built TCR beta libraries. Each CDR3 protein is one row after TCRdb ran MiXCR on the multiplex PCR reads. The table includes about 240,000 distinct CDR3 sequences, 20% detected once.

The chain links TRBV30 to TRBJ1-3; D not certain. The sequence was collected from a female donor with Graves disease. This specimen consisted of peripheral blood mononuclear cells (PBMCs), obtained at new diagnosis, from a patient treated with antithyroid drugs. The CDR3 loop is CAWSRRENTIYF. DNA for the CDR3: TGTGCCTGGAGCCGAAGGGAAAACACCATATATTTT.